The sequence of this T cell receptor (beta chain) was determined in a study of cytomegalovirus exposure and HLA in healthy donors. Study-wide findings and caveats: Cytomegalovirus status, reportedly, was diagnosed with high specificity and sensitivity by the classifier. On later analysis, the bulk of CMV-associated TCR beta chains appeared to be HLA-restricted. Later analysis demonstrated an association between a missense DCLRE1C variant and TCR beta V- and J-gene trimming.

Comment on this clone: Its specificity is unknown.

The PCR ran on 60 Vbeta and 13 Jbeta primers. The assay was immunoSEQ multiplex PCR, and TCRdb's table has in-frame clones only and misses some. The sample comprises 150,000 to 200,000 clones, roughly four fifths of which are singletons, and roughly 10% rests with the top ten. Germline loops: CDR1 LNHDA, CDR2 SQIVND (reference sequence). V was cut by 5 bases and J by 0 bases, with 14 bases left in between. The CDR3 covers 16 residues. The chain recombines TRBV19 with TRBJ2-4; tentatively, D is TRBD1 (5 bases). The clonotype was recovered from a man aged 50 or older in good health and CMV-seropositive. Sequencing was performed on PBMCs. CDR3: CASSQVAGIAKNIQYF. The CDR3 DNA follows: TGTGCCAGTAGTCAGGTGGCAGGGATAGCCAAAAACATTCAGTACTTC.